This T cell receptor (beta chain) is drawn from a study of cytomegalovirus exposure and HLA in healthy donors. Regarding donors, all were healthy bone marrow donors. PCR involved 60 Vbeta and 13 Jbeta primers. This table comes from immunoSEQ multiplex PCR, and its TCRdb copy is limited to in-frame clones, with some not included. There are some 190,000 clones in the sample; approximately 80% occur only once, and nearly 2.5% lies in the top ten. V lost 1 base and J 0 bases, leaving 7 bases between the germline ends. CDR1 MNHEY and CDR2 SMNVEV come from the germline V gene (reference sequence). This CDR3 contains 16 residues.

V usage is TRBV27 and J usage is TRBJ2-6, with D possibly matching TRBD1 (5 bases). Sequenced sample: PBMCs. The sequence was collected from a male donor in good health and CMV-seronegative. CDR3 nucleotide sequence: TGTGCCAGCAGTTTATGGGGCCCCTCTGGGGCCAACGTCCTGACTTTC. It codes for CASSLWGPSGANVLTF.